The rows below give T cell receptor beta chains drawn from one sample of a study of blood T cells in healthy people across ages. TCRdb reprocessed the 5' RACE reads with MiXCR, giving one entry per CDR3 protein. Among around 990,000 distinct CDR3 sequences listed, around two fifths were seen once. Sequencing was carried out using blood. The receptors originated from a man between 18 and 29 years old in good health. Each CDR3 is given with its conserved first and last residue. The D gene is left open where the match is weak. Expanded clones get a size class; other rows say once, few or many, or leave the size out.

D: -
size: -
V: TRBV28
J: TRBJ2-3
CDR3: CASSSGGGESTDTQYF
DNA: TGTGCCAGCAGTTCGGGGGGCGGGGAAAGCACAGATACGCAGTATTTT

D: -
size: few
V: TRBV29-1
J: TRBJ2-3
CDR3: CSVGEDTQYF
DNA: TGCAGCGTTGGGGAAGATACGCAGTATTTT

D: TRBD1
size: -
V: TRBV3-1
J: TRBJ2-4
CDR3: CASSPGTGIAKNILYF
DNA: TGTGCCAGCAGCCCCGGGACAGGGATTGCCAAAAACATTCTGTACTTC

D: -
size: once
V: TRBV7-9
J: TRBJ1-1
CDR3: CASSVILLNTEAFF
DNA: TGTGCCAGCAGCGTAATACTGTTGAACACTGAAGCTTTCTTT

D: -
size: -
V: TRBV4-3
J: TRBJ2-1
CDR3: CASSPAGPYNEQFF
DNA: TGCGCCAGCAGCCCCGCGGGCCCATACAATGAGCAGTTCTTC

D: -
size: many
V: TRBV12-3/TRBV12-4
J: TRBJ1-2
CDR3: CASSPQRFGGYTF
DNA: TGTGCCAGCAGTCCTCAAAGATTTGGAGGCTACACCTTC

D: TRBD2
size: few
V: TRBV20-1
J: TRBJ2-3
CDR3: CSARVLSGGGTQYF
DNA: TGCAGTGCTAGAGTTCTGAGCGGGGGAGGGACGCAGTATTTT

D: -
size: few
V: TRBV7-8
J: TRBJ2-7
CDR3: CASSRGTPPRYEQYF
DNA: TGTGCCAGCAGCCGAGGGACACCGCCTCGCTACGAGCAGTACTTC

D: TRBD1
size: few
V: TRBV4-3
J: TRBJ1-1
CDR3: CASSQGSTGMNAEAFF
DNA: TGCGCCAGCAGCCAAGGATCGACAGGGATGAACGCTGAAGCTTTCTTT

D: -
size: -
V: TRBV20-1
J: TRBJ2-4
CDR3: CRARSGYGQYF
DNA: TGCAGGGCTAGATCGGGGTACGGGCAGTACTTC

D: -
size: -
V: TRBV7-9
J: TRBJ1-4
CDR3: CASSLGAVSNEKLFF
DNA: TGTGCCAGCAGCTTAGGGGCAGTCAGTAATGAAAAACTGTTTTTT

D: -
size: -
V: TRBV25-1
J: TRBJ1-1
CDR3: CASRDQWERMNTEAFF
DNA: TGTGCCAGCAGAGACCAGTGGGAGCGCATGAACACTGAAGCTTTCTTT

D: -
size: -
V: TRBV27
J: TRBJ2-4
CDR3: CAIASQGRREAQYF
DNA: TGTGCCATTGCAAGTCAGGGAAGGCGTGAGGCCCAGTACTTC

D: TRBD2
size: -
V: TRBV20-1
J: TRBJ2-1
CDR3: CSAGPGLAYNEQFF
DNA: TGCAGTGCTGGACCGGGACTAGCTTACAATGAGCAGTTCTTC

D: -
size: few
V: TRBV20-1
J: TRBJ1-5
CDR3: CSARPGDLNQPQHF
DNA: TGCAGTGCTAGACCGGGAGACCTAAATCAGCCCCAGCATTTT

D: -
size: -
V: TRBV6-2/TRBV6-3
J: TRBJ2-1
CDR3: CASRGSGDNEQFF
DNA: TGTGCCAGCCGAGGTTCAGGCGACAATGAGCAGTTCTTC

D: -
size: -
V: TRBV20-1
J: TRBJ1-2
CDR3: CSARAREGGRYGYTF
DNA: TGCAGTGCTAGAGCGAGGGAAGGGGGGAGGTATGGCTACACCTTC

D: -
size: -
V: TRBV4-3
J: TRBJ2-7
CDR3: CASSQDFYSSYEQYF
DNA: TGCGCCAGCAGCCAAGATTTCTACAGTAGCTACGAGCAGTACTTC

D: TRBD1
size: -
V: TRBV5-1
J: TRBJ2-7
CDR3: CASSFGQGRAEQYF
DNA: TGCGCCAGCAGCTTTGGACAGGGGAGGGCCGAGCAGTACTTC

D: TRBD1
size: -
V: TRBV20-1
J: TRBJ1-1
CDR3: CSAHLDLTRGQARLGTEAFF
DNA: TGCAGTGCCCACCTAGACCTCACCAGGGGGCAGGCCAGATTGGGCACTGAAGCTTTCTTT

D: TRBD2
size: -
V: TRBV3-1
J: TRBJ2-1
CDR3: CASSPAGLAYNEQFF
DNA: TGTGCCAGCAGCCCGGCGGGACTAGCTTACAATGAGCAGTTCTTC

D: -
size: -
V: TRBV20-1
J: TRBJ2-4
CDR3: CSARGNGGKNIQYF
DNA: TGCAGTGCTAGAGGAAACGGGGGAAAAAACATTCAGTACTTC

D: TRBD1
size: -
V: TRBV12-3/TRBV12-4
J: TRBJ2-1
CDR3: CASRGDRGAYNEQFF
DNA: TGTGCCAGCAGAGGGGACAGGGGCGCCTACAATGAGCAGTTCTTC

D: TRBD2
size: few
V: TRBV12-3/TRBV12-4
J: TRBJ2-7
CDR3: CASSFLGLAETYEQYF
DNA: TGTGCCAGCAGTTTTTTAGGGCTAGCGGAGACCTACGAGCAGTACTTC

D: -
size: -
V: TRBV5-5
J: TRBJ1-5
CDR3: CASSDNDLQPQHF
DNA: TGTGCCAGCAGCGATAACGACTTACAGCCCCAGCATTTT

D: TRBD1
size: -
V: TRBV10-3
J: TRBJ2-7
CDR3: CAISDPLTGETYEQYF
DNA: TGTGCCATCAGTGATCCCTTGACAGGGGAGACCTACGAGCAGTACTTC

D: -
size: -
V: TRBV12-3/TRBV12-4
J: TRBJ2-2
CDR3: CASSLVYAELFF
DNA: TGTGCCAGCAGTTTAGTATACGCGGAGCTGTTTTTT

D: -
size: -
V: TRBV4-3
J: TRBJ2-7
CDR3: CASSHQRGRSYEQYF
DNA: TGCGCCAGCAGCCATCAGAGGGGCCGGTCCTACGAGCAGTACTTC

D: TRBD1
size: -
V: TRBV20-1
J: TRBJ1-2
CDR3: CSARPTGGLPYGYTF
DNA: TGCAGTGCTAGACCAACAGGGGGCCTTCCCTATGGCTACACCTTC

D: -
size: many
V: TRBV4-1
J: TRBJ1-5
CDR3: CASSQVDVDQPQHF
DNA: TGCGCCAGCAGCCAAGTAGACGTGGATCAGCCCCAGCATTTT

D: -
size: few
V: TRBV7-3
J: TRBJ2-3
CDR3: CASSFRHVTDTQYF
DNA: TGTGCCAGCAGCTTCCGACACGTCACAGATACGCAGTATTTT

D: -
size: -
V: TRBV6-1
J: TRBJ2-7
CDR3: CASSRDPSYEQYF
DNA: TGTGCCAGCAGCCGGGACCCCTCCTACGAGCAGTACTTC

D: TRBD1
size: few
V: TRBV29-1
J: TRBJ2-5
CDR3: CSANIYGQGETQYF
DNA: TGCAGCGCGAACATTTACGGACAGGGAGAGACCCAGTACTTC

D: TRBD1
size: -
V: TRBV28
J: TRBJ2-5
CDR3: CASSGQGVQETQYF
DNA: TGTGCCAGCAGTGGGCAGGGGGTGCAAGAGACCCAGTACTTC

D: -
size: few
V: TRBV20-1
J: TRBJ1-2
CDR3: CSARDNIADGYTF
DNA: TGCAGTGCTAGAGATAATATAGCGGATGGCTACACCTTC

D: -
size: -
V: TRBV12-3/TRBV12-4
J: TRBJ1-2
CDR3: CASSPDGVDYTF
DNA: TGTGCCAGCAGCCCGGACGGGGTAGACTACACCTTC

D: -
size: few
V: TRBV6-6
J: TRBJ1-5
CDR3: CASSYVVGDYDQPQHF
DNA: TGTGCCAGCAGTTATGTAGTAGGGGATTATGATCAGCCCCAGCATTTT

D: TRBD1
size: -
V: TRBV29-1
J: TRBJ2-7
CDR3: CSVDRRDRGPLTYNEQYF
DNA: TGCAGCGTTGATCGTCGGGACAGGGGGCCCTTAACCTACAATGAGCAGTACTTC

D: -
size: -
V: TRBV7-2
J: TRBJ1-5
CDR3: CASSFRGINQPQHF
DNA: TGTGCCAGCAGCTTTCGGGGCATAAATCAGCCCCAGCATTTT

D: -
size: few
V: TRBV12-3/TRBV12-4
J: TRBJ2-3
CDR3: CASSLGLNRADTDTQYF
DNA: TGTGCCAGCAGTTTGGGTTTAAACAGGGCCGACACAGATACGCAGTATTTT

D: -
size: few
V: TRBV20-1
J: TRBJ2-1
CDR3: CSANPPRGVYNEQFF
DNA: TGCAGTGCGAATCCCCCTAGAGGGGTCTACAATGAGCAGTTCTTC

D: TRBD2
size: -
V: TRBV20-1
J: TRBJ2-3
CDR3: CSALGRGGSHTQYF
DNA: TGCAGTGCCCTTGGGCGGGGGGGCTCCCATACGCAGTATTTT

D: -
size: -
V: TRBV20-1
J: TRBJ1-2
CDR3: CSARPPLGYGYTF
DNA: TGCAGTGCTCGTCCACCTTTGGGGTATGGCTACACCTTC

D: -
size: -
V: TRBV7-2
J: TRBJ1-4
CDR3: CASSPQQGGEKLFF
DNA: TGTGCCAGCAGCCCCCAACAGGGTGGTGAAAAACTGTTTTTT

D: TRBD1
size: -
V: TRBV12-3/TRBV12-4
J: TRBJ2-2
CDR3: CASTLDRVSGELFF
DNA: TGTGCCAGCACCCTGGACAGGGTTTCGGGGGAGCTGTTTTTT

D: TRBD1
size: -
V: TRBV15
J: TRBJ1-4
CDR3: CATSLWTDRGLDEKLFF
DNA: TGTGCCACCAGCTTATGGACAGACAGGGGGCTTGATGAAAAACTGTTTTTT

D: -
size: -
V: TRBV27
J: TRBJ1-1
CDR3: CASSLAQPNTEAFF
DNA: TGTGCCAGCAGTTTAGCACAGCCGAACACTGAAGCTTTCTTT

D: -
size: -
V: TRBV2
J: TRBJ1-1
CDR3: CASSEKRWANTEAFF
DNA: TGTGCCAGCAGCGAAAAACGGTGGGCGAACACTGAAGCTTTCTTT